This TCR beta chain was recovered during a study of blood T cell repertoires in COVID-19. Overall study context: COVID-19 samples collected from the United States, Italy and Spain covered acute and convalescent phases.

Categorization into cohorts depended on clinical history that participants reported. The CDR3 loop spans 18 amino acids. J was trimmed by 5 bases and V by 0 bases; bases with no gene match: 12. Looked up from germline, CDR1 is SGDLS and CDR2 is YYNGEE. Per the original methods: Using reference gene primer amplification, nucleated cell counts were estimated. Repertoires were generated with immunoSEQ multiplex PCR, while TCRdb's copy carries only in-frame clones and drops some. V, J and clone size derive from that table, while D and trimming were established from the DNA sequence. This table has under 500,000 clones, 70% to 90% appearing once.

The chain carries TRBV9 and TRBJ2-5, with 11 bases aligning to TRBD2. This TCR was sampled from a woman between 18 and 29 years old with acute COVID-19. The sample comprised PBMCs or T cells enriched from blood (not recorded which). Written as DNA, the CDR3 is TGTGCCAGCAGCGTAGGGGTAGCGGGAGGGCCAAAGGCGGAGACCCAGTACTTC. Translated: CASSVGVAGGPKAETQYF.